This T cell receptor (beta chain) was recovered during a study of neurological immune-mediated disorders. As for time point: longitudinal time-point 3. The unsorted libraries were generated from a total of 2 million PBMCs, which had been stored in RNAlater at -80 C. The cDNA was synthesized by 5'RACE incorporating 10-nucleotide random UMIs. TCRdb re-analysed the 5' RACE reads in MiXCR, keeping a single row per CDR3 protein. The sample contains roughly 45,000 distinct CDR3 sequences, less than 15% of which appear only once. Study-level results: Patients with HTLV-1-associated myelopathy showed the most TCR clonal expansion. Those with multiple sclerosis showed the least, falling below healthy controls.

The CDR3 is 14 residues long. Germline loops: CDR1 MDHEN, CDR2 SYDVKM. This clonotype was seen just once. Its target is not known. One end of the junction fails to match germline, which may point to a read error. Input material: PBMCs. J is TRBJ2-3 and V is TRBV28; 9 bases line up with TRBD1. This TCR derives from a man between 25 and 39 years old in good health. CDR3 sequence reads: CTSSVQGAGYTQYF. The DNA for the CDR3 is TGTACCAGCAGTGTACAGGGGGCGGGATATACGCAGTATTTT.